This T cell receptor (beta chain) was sequenced for a study of shared clonotypes between healthy human individuals. At a deep level, the assay was run. Sequenced by immunoSEQ multiplex PCR; TCRdb stores in-frame clones only, minus some. The table records 1.4 million to 1.5 million clones, 95% to 97% of them present only once. A word on this clone: What it binds is unknown.

Germline lookup yields CDR1 MNHEY and CDR2 SMNVEV (reference sequence). Unmatched junction bases numbered 18, after V lost 5 bases and J lost 6 bases. The CDR3 loop spans 17 amino acids. General study points: Only blood was sampled, and tissue TCR repertoires likely differ from blood ones.

Sequenced: naive CD4+ T cells sorted from blood. The sample's subset: CD45RA+ positively selected. The source of this sequence is a man younger than 40 in good health. This sequence joins TRBV27 and TRBJ2-7; 8 bases line up with TRBD1. This CDR3 reads CASSLFWAPGQVPEQYF. In DNA, the CDR3 is TGTGCCAGCAGTCTGTTTTGGGCCCCGGGACAGGTTCCCGAGCAGTACTTC.